These T cell receptor beta chains were read from a single sample in a study of blood T cells in healthy people across ages. Each CDR3 protein gets one entry after TCRdb re-called the 5' RACE reads with MiXCR. In the table there are 700,000 to 1,000,000 distinct CDR3 sequences, roughly 44% of which are singletons. Sample: blood. The receptors derive from a man aged 55-75 years in good health. Each CDR3 is given with its conserved first and last residue. A D gene is named only where the DNA matches it firmly. Clone sizes are given selectively: once, few, many, or a class where the clone is expanded.

>.|TRBJ2-5|TRBV18|.|14
TGTGCCAGCTCACCACCTTCCCTTAGGGAGACCCAGTACTTC
CASSPPSLRETQYF
>.|TRBJ2-7|TRBV6-2/TRBV6-3|.|16
TGTGCCAGCAGTTACTCGCGGACAGATAGGCCCTACGAGCAGTACTTC
CASSYSRTDRPYEQYF
>few|TRBJ2-1|TRBV6-1|TRBD1|17
TGTGCCAGCAGTGAACTGATGCGGACAGGACCTGACAATGAGCAGTTCTTC
CASSELMRTGPDNEQFF
>.|TRBJ2-5|TRBV9|TRBD2|14
TGTGCCAGCAGCCCCCGGGTAGCGGGGATGATCCAGTACTTC
CASSPRVAGMIQYF
>.|TRBJ2-1|TRBV7-3|TRBD2|18
TGTGCCAGCAGCCCCGGGACTAGCGGGGGATCGATCTACGATGAGCAGTTCTTC
CASSPGTSGGSIYDEQFF
>few|TRBJ2-2|TRBV6-2/TRBV6-3|.|18
TGTGCCAGCAGTTACTCGAATTCTGGGGGGCTTGGCTCCGGGGAGCTGTTTTTT
CASSYSNSGGLGSGELFF
>.|TRBJ1-1|TRBV3-1|TRBD1|15
TGTGCCAGCAGCATCTACAGGGGTAAGAACACTGAAGCTTTCTTT
CASSIYRGKNTEAFF
>once|TRBJ1-1|TRBV20-1|.|15
TGCAGTGCAATCACCGGGACGGCTTTAAACACTGAAGCTTTCTTT
CSAITGTALNTEAFF
>.|TRBJ2-1|TRBV6-2/TRBV6-3|TRBD2|15
TGTGCCAGCAGGAAACCGGGACTAGGGCGAGAGACCCAGTTCTTC
CASRKPGLGRETQFF
>.|TRBJ1-6|TRBV14|.|15
TGTGCCAGCAGCTCAAGGGGCAACTATAATTCACCCCTCCACTTT
CASSSRGNYNSPLHF